This T cell receptor (beta chain) was found in a study of regulatory T cells in long-lasting Graves disease. Construction of TCR beta libraries relied on iRepertoire HTBI primers and on Arm-PCR targeting CDR3 regions. MiXCR, run by TCRdb on the multiplex PCR reads, gives a single entry per CDR3 protein. The sample holds about 400,000 distinct CDR3 sequences; about 16% are singletons and the top ten take 22%. The time point was: newly diagnosed GD, antithyroid drugs for less than 3 months. PBMC RNA served as the TCR library source. Many counts were recorded for this clonotype. The input for sequencing was peripheral blood mononuclear cells (PBMCs), taken at new diagnosis, from a patient treated with antithyroid drugs. The TCR comes from a female donor with Graves disease.

The CDR3 region has the DNA TGTGCCAGTAACAAACTTGGTGACAACTATGGCTACACCTTC. Its translation: CASNKLGDNYGYTF. The chain joins TRBV19 to TRBJ1-2; no definite D call. Trimming cost V 7 bases and J 2 bases, with 14 bases left between them. The CDR3 is 14 amino acids. Per germline, CDR1 LNHDA and CDR2 SQIVND (reference sequence).